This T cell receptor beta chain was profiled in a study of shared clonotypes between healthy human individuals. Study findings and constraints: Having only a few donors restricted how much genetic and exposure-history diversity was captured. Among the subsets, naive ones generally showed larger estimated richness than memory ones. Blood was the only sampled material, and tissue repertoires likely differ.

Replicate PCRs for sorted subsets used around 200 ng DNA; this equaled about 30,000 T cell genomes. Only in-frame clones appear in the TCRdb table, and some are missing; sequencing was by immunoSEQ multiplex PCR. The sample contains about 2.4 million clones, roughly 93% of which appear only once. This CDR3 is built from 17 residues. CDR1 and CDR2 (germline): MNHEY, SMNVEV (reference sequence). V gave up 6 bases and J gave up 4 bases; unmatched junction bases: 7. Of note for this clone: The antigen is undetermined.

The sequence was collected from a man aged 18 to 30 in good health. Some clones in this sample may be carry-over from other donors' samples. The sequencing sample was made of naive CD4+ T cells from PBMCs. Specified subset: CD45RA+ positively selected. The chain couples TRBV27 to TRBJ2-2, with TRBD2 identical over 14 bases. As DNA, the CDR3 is TGTGCCAGCAGACCGATCGGACTAGCGGGAGGCACCGGGGAGCTGTTTTTT. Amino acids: CASRPIGLAGGTGELFF.